This T cell receptor (beta chain) was recovered during a study of cytomegalovirus exposure and HLA in healthy donors. Looking at the study overall: When 300 to 400 donors were genotyped, roughly four fifths of them were found to fall in the Caucasian-associated ancestry cluster.

The ends lost 6 bases at V and 2 bases at J; junction bases unmatched: 4. The CDR3 is 14 amino acids. Looked up from germline, CDR1 is SNHLY and CDR2 is FYNNEI. PCR was performed using 60 Vbeta and 13 Jbeta primers. The assay was immunoSEQ multiplex PCR, and TCRdb's table has in-frame clones only and misses some. The table lists roughly 110,000 clones, approximately 80% of them singletons, with 5% to 5.5% in the top ten. V gene TRBV2 combines with J gene TRBJ1-3; 7 bases fit TRBD1. The TCR originated in a woman in her thirties in good health and CMV-seropositive. The sample consisted of PBMCs. The CDR3 loop is CASRDTGAGNTIYF. The CDR3 DNA is TGTGCCAGCAGAGATACAGGGGCTGGAAACACCATATATTTT.